This T cell receptor beta chain was captured in a study of CD8 T cells in Susac syndrome. When the RNA was reverse transcribed, random hexamers were used with an input of roughly 0.45 to 1 ug. MiXCR, applied by TCRdb to the immunoSEQ multiplex PCR reads, yields one record per CDR3 protein. This sample has approximately 300,000 distinct CDR3 sequences; 85% occur once, and the top ten carry roughly 0.21%. Sequences were obtained from CD8+ T cells from PBMCs. The sequence was obtained from a human donor with multiple sclerosis.

The CDR3 DNA reads TGCAGTGCCGGACAGGGTATGAACACTGAAGCTTTCTTT. This gives the protein CSAGQGMNTEAFF. The chain combines TRBV20-1 with TRBJ1-1, with TRBD1 identical over 8 bases. After removal of 6 bases from V and 0 bases from J, the junction contained 3 bases not matched to a gene. The CDR3 has 13 residues. The germline V gene has CDR1 DFQATT and CDR2 SNEGSKA (reference sequence).